Following are 15 T cell receptor beta chains from one sample sequenced in a study of blood T cells in healthy people across ages. Using a J-beta primer mix together with a sample-barcoded 5' primer, a second PCR was run for roughly 6 to 12 cycles. MiXCR, run by TCRdb on the 5' RACE reads, gives a single entry per CDR3 protein. Of 1 million or so distinct CDR3 sequences in the sample, 40% to 50% were seen once. The source material was blood. The receptors shown here come from a woman aged 60-70 years in good health.

The chain combines TRBV28 with TRBJ1-2; no clear D gene. CDR1 is MDHEN, CDR2 SYDVKM, per germline. The CDR3 is 13 residues long. With 7 bases removed from V and 5 bases from J, the gap between germline ends came to 14 bases. The CDR3: CASNSDRYYGYTF. CDR3 in DNA: TGTGCCAGCAATTCGGACCGATATTATGGCTACACCTTC.

CDR3 sequence (DNA): TGTGCCAGCAGCGCGGGACAGGGCCGCACAGATACGCAGTATTTT. As protein: CASSAGQGRTDTQYF. The chain uses TRBV13 and TRBJ2-3; 9 positions agree with TRBD1. After removal of 5 bases from V and 1 base from J, the junction contained 4 bases not matched to a gene. CDR3 length: 15 amino acids. The germline CDR1 and CDR2 sequences are PRHDT and FYEKMQ (reference sequence).

The CDR3 spells CASSLAKGEQYF. CDR3 DNA: TGTGCCAGCAGTTTAGCGAAGGGCGAGCAGTACTTC. The gene calls are TRBV12-3 or TRBV12-4 and TRBJ2-5; D remains ambiguous. The DNA end favors TRBJ2-7, so the J call may be wrong. The CDR3 sequence is 12 residues long.

This clonotype was detected only once. The chain uses TRBV28 and TRBJ2-3; TRBD1 or TRBD2 may be the D gene (5 bases each). The CDR3 runs to 16 residues. V lost 8 bases, J lost 0 bases, and 18 bases lay in between. Germline V gene lookup returns CDR1 MDHEN and CDR2 SYDVKM. The CDR3 sequence: CASGWSGPGSTDTQYF. In nucleotides, the CDR3 is TGTGCCAGCGGTTGGTCGGGGCCAGGAAGCACAGATACGCAGTATTTT.

This clonotype was found once. This chain joins TRBV3-1 and TRBJ2-5, with D perhaps given as TRBD1 or TRBD2 (5 bases each). In germline, CDR1 is LGHDT, CDR2 YNNKEL (reference sequence). The V end was cut by 0 bases, the J end by 2 bases, with 13 bases between. The CDR3 is 16 residues long. In DNA form, the CDR3 reads TGTGCCAGCAGCCAAGAACTTCCGTGGGGGCAAGAGACCCAGTACTTC. It is translated as CASSQELPWGQETQYF.

The table lists this clonotype with a few counts. The chain employs TRBV13 and TRBJ2-5; the match to TRBD2 covers 10 bases. The germline CDR1 and CDR2 sequences are PRHDT and FYEKMQ (reference sequence). CDR3 length: 15 residues. Trimming removed 0 bases from V and 7 bases from J; junction bases left unmatched: 5. In DNA, the CDR3 is TGTGCCAGCAGCTTAGGGCCTAGCGGGAGCGGGACCCAGTACTTC. As protein: CASSLGPSGSGTQYF. Full variable domain (outside the CDR3, taken from reference TRBV13 and TRBJ2-5): AAGVIQSPRHLIKEKRETATLKCYPIPRHDTVYWYQQGPGQDPQFLISFYEKMQSDKGSIPDRFSAQQFSDYHSELNMSSLELGDSALYFCASSLGPSGSGTQYFGPGTRLLVL.

The table lists this clonotype with a few counts. CDR3 amino acids: CASSFNPGLAGAVRETQYF. The CDR3 nucleotides read TGTGCCAGCAGTTTCAACCCGGGACTAGCGGGAGCGGTTCGAGAGACCCAGTACTTC. This chain uses TRBV5-6 with TRBJ2-7; 14 bases line up with TRBD2. The DNA end favors TRBJ2-5, so the J call may be wrong. The V gene's germline CDR1 is SGHDT and CDR2 YYEEEE. The CDR3 spans 19 residues.

In this sample, this clonotype turned up many times. This chain connects TRBV12-3 or TRBV12-4 to TRBJ1-2; 7 nucleotides align to TRBD1. The V gene end was trimmed by 8 bases and the J gene end by 6 bases; junction bases not matched to a gene: 3. The CDR3 runs 11 residues. The CDR3 bases are TGTGCCAGCCGACAGGGAAATGGCTACACCTTC. It translates to CASRQGNGYTF.

The chain joins TRBV7-2 to TRBJ2-5; 8 positions match TRBD1. Germline-derived CDR1 and CDR2 are SGHTA and FQGNSA. Trimming removed 5 bases from V and 6 bases from J; junction bases left unmatched: 5. This CDR3 has 13 amino acids. In DNA form, the CDR3 reads TGTGCCAGCAGCATTGGACAGGGTCAGACCCAGTACTTC. It is translated as CASSIGQGQTQYF.

The chain recombines TRBV7-8 with TRBJ1-2; tentative D call: TRBD1 (6 bases). Per the germline V gene, CDR1 is SGHVS and CDR2 is FQNEAQ. The CDR3 length is 15 residues. V shed 0 bases and J shed 8 bases, with 16 bases lying between them. CDR3 DNA: TGTGCCAGCAGCTTAGCCGCCGGGGGGCGGGGAGGCTACACCTTC. This translates into CASSLAAGGRGGYTF.

There are a few counts of this clonotype. The gene calls are TRBV27 and TRBJ2-7, with 8 bases fitting TRBD1. Germline V gene sequence: CDR1 MNHEY, CDR2 SMNVEV (reference sequence). The CDR3 runs 13 residues. V trimming: 6 bases; J trimming: 5 bases; junction bases outside the gene matches: 6. The CDR3 reads CASSDRGVHEQYF. The CDR3 coding sequence is TGTGCCAGCAGCGACAGGGGTGTCCACGAGCAGTACTTC.

This clonotype appeared a single time. The junction and the germline gene differ at one end; a read error may be behind it. This chain joins TRBV7-9 and TRBJ2-5; TRBD2 agrees at 7 bases. CDR3 length: 15 amino acids. Germline loops: CDR1 SEHNR, CDR2 FQNEAQ (reference sequence). In nucleotides, the CDR3 is TGTGCCAGCAGCTTAGTGTGGGAGGGCCAAGAGGCCCAGTACTTC. Encoded protein: CASSLVWEGQEAQYF.

This clonotype showed up just a few times. The chain has TRBV6-2 or TRBV6-3 and TRBJ1-2, with TRBD1 matching 7 bases. The CDR3 length is 13 residues. The germline V gene encodes CDR1 MNHEY and CDR2 SVGEGT. Losses at the gene ends were 7 bases for V and 3 bases for J; bases not matched to a gene: 5. The CDR3 nucleotides read TGTGCCAGCACCCTCGGGACAGACTATGGCTACACCTTC. Translating it yields CASTLGTDYGYTF.

The chain recombines TRBV18 with TRBJ2-7; tentative D call: TRBD2 (5 bases). Deletions cut 3 bases from V and 0 bases from J, with 9 bases between. Looked up from germline, CDR1 is KGHSH and CDR2 is LQKENI. The CDR3 covers 14 residues. For the CDR3, the DNA is TGTGCCAGCTCACCGGAGAGGGTCTCCTACGAGCAGTACTTC. This translates into CASSPERVSYEQYF.

The chain recombines TRBV28 with TRBJ2-7; D not certain. Looked up from germline, CDR1 is MDHEN and CDR2 is SYDVKM. V was trimmed by 6 bases and J by 6 bases, leaving 12 bases between them. This CDR3 comprises 12 residues. Here the CDR3 reads CASRLQSGEQYF. In nucleotides, the CDR3 is TGTGCCAGCAGGTTACAGTCCGGCGAGCAGTACTTC.